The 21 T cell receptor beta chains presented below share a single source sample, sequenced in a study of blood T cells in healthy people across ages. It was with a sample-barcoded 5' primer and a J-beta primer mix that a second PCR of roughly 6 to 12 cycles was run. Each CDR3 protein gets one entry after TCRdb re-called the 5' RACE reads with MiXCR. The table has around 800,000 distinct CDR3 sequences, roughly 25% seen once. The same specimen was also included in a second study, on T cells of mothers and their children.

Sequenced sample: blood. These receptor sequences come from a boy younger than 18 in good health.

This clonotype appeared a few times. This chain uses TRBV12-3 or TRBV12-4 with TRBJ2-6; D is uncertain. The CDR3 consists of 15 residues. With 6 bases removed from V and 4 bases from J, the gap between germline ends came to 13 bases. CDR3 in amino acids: CASSPPAFGANVLTF. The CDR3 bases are TGTGCCAGCAGCCCTCCCGCGTTCGGGGCCAACGTCCTGACTTTC.

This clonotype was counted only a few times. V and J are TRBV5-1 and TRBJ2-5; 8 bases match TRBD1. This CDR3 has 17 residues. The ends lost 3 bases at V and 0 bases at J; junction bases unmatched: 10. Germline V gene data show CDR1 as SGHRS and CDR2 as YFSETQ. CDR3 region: CASSYTTGGSDQETQYF. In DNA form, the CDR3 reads TGCGCCAGCAGCTATACTACAGGGGGTTCTGACCAAGAGACCCAGTACTTC.

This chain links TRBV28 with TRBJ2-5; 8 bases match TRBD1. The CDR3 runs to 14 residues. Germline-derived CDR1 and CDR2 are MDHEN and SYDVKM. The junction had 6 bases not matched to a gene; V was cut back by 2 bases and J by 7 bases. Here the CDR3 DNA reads TGTGCCAGCAGTTTAGGGCAGGGGGCGGGGACCCAGTACTTC. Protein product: CASSLGQGAGTQYF.

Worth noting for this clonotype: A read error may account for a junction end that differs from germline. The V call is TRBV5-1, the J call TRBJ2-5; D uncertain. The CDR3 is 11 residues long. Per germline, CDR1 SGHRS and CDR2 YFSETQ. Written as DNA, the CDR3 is TGCGCCAGCAGGTCGCAAGAGACCCGGTACTTC. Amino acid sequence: CASRSQETRYF. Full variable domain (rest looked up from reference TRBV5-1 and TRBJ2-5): KAGVTQTPRYLIKTRGQQVTLSCSPISGHRSVSWYQQTPGQGLQFLFEYFSETQRNKGNFPGRFSGRQFSNSRSEMNVSTLELGDSALYLCASRSQETRYFGPGTRLLVL.

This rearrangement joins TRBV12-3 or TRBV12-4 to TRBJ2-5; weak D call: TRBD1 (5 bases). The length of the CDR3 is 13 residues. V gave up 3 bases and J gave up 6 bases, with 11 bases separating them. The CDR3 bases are TGTGCCAGCAGTTTGGGTCCGGACAAGACCCAGTACTTC. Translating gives CASSLGPDKTQYF.

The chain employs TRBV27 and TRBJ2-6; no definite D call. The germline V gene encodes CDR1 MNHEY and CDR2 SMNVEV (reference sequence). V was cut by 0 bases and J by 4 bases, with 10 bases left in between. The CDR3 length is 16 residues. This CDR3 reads CASSLSGRAGANVLTF. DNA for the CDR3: TGTGCCAGCAGTTTATCGGGCCGCGCCGGGGCCAACGTCCTGACTTTC.

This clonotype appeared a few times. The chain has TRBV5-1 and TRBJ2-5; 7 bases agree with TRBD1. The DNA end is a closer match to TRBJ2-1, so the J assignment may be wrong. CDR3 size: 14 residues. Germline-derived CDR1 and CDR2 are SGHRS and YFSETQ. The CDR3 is CASSAGTAGDEQFF. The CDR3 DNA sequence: TGCGCCAGCAGCGCCGGGACAGCCGGCGACGAGCAGTTCTTC.

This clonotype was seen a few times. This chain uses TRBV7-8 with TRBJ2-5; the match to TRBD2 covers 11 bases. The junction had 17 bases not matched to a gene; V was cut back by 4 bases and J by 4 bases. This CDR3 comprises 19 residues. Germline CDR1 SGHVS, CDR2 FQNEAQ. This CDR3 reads CASSSAQLAGGREGETQYF. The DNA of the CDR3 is TGTGCCAGCAGCTCGGCCCAGCTAGCGGGGGGAAGGGAAGGAGAGACCCAGTACTTC.

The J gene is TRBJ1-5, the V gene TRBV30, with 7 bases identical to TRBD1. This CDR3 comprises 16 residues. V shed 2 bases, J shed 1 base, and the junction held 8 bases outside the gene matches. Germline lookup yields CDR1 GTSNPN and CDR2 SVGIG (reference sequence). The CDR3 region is CAWSTPSGGSNQPQHF. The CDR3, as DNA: TGTGCCTGGAGTACTCCGTCAGGGGGGAGCAATCAGCCCCAGCATTTT.

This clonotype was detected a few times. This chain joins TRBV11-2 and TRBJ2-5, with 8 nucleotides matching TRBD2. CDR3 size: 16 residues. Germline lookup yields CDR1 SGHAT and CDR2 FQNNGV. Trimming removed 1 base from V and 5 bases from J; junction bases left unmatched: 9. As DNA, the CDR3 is TGTGCCAGCAGCTTAGGAGCGGGGGCCATGGGGGAGACCCAGTACTTC. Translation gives CASSLGAGAMGETQYF.

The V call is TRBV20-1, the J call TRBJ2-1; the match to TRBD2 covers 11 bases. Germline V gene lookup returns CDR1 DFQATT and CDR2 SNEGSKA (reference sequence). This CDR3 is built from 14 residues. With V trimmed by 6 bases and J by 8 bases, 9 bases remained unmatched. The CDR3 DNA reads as TGCAGTGCCATGACGACTAGCGGGGACGATGAGCAGTTCTTC. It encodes CSAMTTSGDDEQFF.

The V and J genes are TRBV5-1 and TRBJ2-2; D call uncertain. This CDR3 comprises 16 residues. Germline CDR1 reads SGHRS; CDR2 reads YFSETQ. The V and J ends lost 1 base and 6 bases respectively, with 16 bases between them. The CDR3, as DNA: TGCGCCAGCAGCTTGATCCCGTCAAGAGGCGCCGGGGAGCTGTTTTTT. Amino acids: CASSLIPSRGAGELFF.

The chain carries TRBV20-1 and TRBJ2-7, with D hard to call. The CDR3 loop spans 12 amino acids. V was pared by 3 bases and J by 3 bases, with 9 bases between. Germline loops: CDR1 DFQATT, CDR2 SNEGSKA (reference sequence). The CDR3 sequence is CSASKADYEQYF. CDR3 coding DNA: TGCAGTGCTAGTAAGGCAGACTACGAGCAGTACTTC.

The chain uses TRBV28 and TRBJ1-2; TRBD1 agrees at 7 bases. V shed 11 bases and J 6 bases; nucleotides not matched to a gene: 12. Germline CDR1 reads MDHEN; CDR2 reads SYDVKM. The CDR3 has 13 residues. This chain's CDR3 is CAGRDRVSNGYTF. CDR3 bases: TGTGCCGGTCGCGACAGGGTTTCCAATGGCTACACCTTC.

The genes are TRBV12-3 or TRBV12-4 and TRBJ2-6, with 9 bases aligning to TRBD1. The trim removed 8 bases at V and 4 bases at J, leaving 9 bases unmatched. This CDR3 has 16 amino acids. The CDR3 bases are TGTGCCAGCGCCCGGGACAGGGTGTCCGGGGCCAACGTCCTGACTTTC. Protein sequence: CASARDRVSGANVLTF.

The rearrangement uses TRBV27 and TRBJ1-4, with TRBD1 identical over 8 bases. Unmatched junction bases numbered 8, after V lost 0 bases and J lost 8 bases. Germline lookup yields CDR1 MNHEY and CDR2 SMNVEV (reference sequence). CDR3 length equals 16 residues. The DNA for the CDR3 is TGTGCCAGCAGTTTATCGCGGCAGGGGGCTCGGGAAAAACTGTTTTTT. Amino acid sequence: CASSLSRQGAREKLFF.

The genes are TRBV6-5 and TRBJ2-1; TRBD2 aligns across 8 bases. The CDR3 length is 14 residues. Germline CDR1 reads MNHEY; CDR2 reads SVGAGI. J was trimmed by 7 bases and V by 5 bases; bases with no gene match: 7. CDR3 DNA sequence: TGTGCCAGCAGTCCCCAGCGGGGGTGGAATGAGCAGTTCTTC. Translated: CASSPQRGWNEQFF.

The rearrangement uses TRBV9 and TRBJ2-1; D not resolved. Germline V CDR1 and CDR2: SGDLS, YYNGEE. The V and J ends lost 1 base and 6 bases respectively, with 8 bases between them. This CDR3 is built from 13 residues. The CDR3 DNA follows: TGTGCCAGCAGCGTAAACTCTCCCAATGAGCAGTTCTTC. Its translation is CASSVNSPNEQFF.

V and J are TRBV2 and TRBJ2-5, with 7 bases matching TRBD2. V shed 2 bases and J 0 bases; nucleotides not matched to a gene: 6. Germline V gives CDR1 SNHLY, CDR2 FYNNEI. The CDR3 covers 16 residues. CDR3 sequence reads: CASSEPASGYQETQYF. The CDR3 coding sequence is TGTGCCAGCAGTGAACCGGCTAGCGGTTACCAAGAGACCCAGTACTTC. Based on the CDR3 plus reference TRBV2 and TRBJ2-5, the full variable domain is EPEVTQTPSHQVTQMGQEVILRCVPISNHLYFYWYRQILGQKVEFLVSFYNNEISEKSEIFDDQFSVERPDGSNFTLKIRSTKLEDSAMYFCASSEPASGYQETQYFGPGTRLLVL.

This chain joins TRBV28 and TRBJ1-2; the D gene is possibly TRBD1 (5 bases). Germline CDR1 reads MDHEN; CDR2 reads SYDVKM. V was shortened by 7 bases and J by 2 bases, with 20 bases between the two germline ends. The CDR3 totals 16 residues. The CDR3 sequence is CASISGAELRNYGYTF. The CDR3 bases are TGTGCCAGCATTTCCGGGGCAGAGTTACGGAACTATGGCTACACCTTC.

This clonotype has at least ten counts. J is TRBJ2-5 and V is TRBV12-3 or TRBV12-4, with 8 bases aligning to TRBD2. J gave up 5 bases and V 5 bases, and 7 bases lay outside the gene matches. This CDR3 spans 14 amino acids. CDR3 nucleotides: TGTGCCAGCAGTCCCCGGACTAGCCGGGAGACCCAGTACTTC. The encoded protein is CASSPRTSRETQYF.